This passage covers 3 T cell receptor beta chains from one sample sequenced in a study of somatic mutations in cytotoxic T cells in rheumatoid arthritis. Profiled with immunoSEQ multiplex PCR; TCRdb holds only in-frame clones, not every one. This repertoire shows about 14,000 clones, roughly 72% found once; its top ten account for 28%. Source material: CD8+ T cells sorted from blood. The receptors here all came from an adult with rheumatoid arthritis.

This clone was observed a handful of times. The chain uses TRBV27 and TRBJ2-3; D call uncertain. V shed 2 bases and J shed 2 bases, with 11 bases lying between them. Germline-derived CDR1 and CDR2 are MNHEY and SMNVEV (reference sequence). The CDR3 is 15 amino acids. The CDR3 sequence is CASSLLESLTDTQYF. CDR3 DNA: TGTGCCAGCAGTTTACTAGAGTCCCTCACAGATACGCAGTATTTT.

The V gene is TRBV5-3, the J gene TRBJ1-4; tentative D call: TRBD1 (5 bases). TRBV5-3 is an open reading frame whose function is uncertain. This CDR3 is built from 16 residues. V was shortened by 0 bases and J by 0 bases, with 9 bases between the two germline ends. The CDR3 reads CARSLGGLATNEKLFF. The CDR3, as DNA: TGTGCCAGAAGCTTGGGGGGACTTGCAACTAATGAAAAACTGTTTTTT.

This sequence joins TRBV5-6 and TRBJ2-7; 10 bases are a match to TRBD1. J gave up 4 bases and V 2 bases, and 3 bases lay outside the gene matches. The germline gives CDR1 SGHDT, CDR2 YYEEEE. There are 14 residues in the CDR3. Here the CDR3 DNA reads TGTGCCAGCAGCTTTGGACAGGGGGGATACGAGCAGTACTTC. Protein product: CASSFGQGGYEQYF. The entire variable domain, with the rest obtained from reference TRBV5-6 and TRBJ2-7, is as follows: DAGVTQSPTHLIKTRGQQVTLRCSPKSGHDTVSWYQQALGQGPQFIFQYYEEEERQRGNFPDRFSGHQFPNYSSELNVNALLLGDSALYLCASSFGQGGYEQYFGPGTRLTVT.